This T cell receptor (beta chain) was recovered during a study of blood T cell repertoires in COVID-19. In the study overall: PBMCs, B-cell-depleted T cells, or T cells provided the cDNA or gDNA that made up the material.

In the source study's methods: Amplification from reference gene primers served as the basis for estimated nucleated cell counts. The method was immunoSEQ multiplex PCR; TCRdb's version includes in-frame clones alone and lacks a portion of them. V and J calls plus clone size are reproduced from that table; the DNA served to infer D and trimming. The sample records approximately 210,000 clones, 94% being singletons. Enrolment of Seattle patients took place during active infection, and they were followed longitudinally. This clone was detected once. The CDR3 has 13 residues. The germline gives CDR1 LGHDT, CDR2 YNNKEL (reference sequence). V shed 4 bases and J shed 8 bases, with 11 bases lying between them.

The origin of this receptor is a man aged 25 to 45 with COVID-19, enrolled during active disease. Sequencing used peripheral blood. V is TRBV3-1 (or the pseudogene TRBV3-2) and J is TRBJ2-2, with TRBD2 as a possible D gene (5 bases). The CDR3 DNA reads TGTGCCAGCAGCCCGAGGACTTTAGGGGAGCTGTTTTTT. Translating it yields CASSPRTLGELFF.